This entry describes one TCR beta chain. These data belong to a study of regulatory T cells in long-lasting Graves disease. Combining iRepertoire HTBI primers with Arm-PCR of CDR3 regions, the authors built TCR beta libraries. One entry per CDR3 protein, called by TCRdb with MiXCR from the multiplex PCR reads. This table holds 500,000 or so distinct CDR3 sequences, more than 15% found once. The ends were cut back, 6 bases at V and 6 bases at J, with 23 bases in the middle. This CDR3 is 16 amino acids long. CDR1 is SGHDT and CDR2 is YYEEEE in the germline V gene. Documented time point: newly diagnosed GD, antithyroid drugs for less than 3 months. TCR sequences were obtained from RNA taken from PBMCs. The same sample was also studied in work on T cells in Graves' hyperthyroidism and ophthalmopathy.

The sample consisted of peripheral blood mononuclear cells (PBMCs), taken at new diagnosis, from a patient treated with antithyroid drugs. This receptor was taken from a woman aged 40-65 years with Graves disease. The chain uses TRBV5-6 and TRBJ2-3, with D tentatively TRBD2 (8 bases). CDR3 bases: TGTGCCAGCAACCCCCCCGGGAGGGGGCGCCTCGATACGCAGTATTTT. Protein product: CASNPPGRGRLDTQYF.